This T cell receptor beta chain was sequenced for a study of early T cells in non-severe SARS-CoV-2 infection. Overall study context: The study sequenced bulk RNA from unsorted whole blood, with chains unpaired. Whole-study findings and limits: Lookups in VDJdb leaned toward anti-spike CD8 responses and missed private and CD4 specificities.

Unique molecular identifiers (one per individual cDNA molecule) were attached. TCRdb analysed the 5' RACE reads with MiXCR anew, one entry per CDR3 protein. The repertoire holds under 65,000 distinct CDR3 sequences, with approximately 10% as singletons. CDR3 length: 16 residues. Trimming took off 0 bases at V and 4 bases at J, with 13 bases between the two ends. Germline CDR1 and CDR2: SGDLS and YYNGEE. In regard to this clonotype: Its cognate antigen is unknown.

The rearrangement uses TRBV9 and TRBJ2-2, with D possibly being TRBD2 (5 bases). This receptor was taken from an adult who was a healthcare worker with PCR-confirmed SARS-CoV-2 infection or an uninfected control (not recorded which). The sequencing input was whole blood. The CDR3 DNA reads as TGTGCCAGCAGCGTAGGCGGACTGCCGAGCACCGGGGAGCTGTTTTTT. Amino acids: CASSVGGLPSTGELFF.